These 3 T cell receptor beta chains were sequenced from one sample in a study of beta chain features in type 1 diabetes (dated by TCRdb to the late 2010s). Receptors were amplified or captured by the immunoSEQ multiplex PCR assay. The High Capacity cDNA Reverse Transcription Kit was used to reverse transcribe all of the isolated RNA, meaning that expressed TCRB transcripts were what got sequenced. What TCRdb holds here is the immuneACCESS table cut down to in-frame rearrangements. Part of the clones is not present; checked against another copy, under half of the missing clones reflect an unresolved V gene, and the others are unexplained. The sample table lists roughly 450,000 clones, about 10% of them with a count of one. Of the sample, approximately 0.045% falls within the top ten clones. The sequencing input was naive CD4+ T cells from blood. This specimen's cell subset or site label, per the study, means: true naive CD4+ T cells. The receptor set was obtained from a woman aged 18-29 years in good health.

The rearrangement links TRBV5-4 to TRBJ2-1; 7 bases are a match to TRBD1. Germline-derived CDR1 and CDR2 are SGHNT and YYREEE (reference sequence). This CDR3 contains 16 residues. The V segment lost 4 bases and the J segment 4 bases; nucleotides outside the gene matches: 11. The CDR3 here is CASSRTAGTVYNEQFF. In nucleotides, the CDR3 is TGTGCCAGCAGCCGGACGGCCGGGACAGTGTACAATGAGCAGTTCTTC.

This clone showed up just a few times. This chain connects TRBV9 to TRBJ2-1; 11 bases fit TRBD2. CDR1 is SGDLS, CDR2 YYNGEE, per germline. After removal of 3 bases from V and 0 bases from J, the junction contained 8 bases not matched to a gene. CDR3 length equals 18 residues. CDR3 DNA: TGTGCCAGCAGCGGTGCGGTTAGCGGGGGGGCCTCCTACAATGAGCAGTTCTTC. It encodes CASSGAVSGGASYNEQFF. Full variable domain (remainder filled in from reference TRBV9 and TRBJ2-1): DSGVTQTPKHLITATGQRVTLRCSPRSGDLSVYWYQQSLDQGLQFLIQYYNGEERAKGNILERFSAQQFPDLHSELNLSSLELGDSALYFCASSGAVSGGASYNEQFFGPGTRLTVL.

The J gene is TRBJ2-7, the V gene TRBV27, with 8 bases that match TRBD1. The V segment lost 5 bases and the J segment 2 bases; nucleotides outside the gene matches: 11. The CDR3 covers 16 residues. Germline assignment: CDR1 MNHEY and CDR2 SMNVEV (reference sequence). The CDR3 reads CASSPRQGKFTYEQYV. The DNA of the CDR3 is TGTGCCAGCAGTCCGAGACAGGGGAAGTTCACCTACGAGCAGTACGTC.